Listed below are T cell receptor beta chains from one sample, sequenced in a study of CD8 T cells in ankylosing spondylitis. TCRdb re-derived calls from the 5' RACE reads in MiXCR, one entry per CDR3 protein. The table shows 250,000 to 400,000 distinct CDR3 sequences, with 9.5% to 13% occurring only once. Sequencing used blood, either unsorted or a sorted T cell fraction (not recorded which). These receptors were obtained from a female donor with ankylosing spondylitis or in good health (not recorded which). Each CDR3 is given with its conserved first and last residue. A D gene is named only where the DNA matches it firmly.

J: TRBJ2-3; D: NA; V: TRBV2; CDR3: CASSELQGRDTQYF
J: TRBJ2-3; D: NA; V: TRBV5-1; CDR3: CASSLEGVMQYF
J: TRBJ1-6; D: NA; V: TRBV5-4; CDR3: CASSHWSGGGRDSPLHF
J: TRBJ2-5; D: NA; V: TRBV5-1; CDR3: CASSLGDETQYF
J: TRBJ2-3; D: TRBD2; V: TRBV11-2; CDR3: CASSLYPSGRAWTDTQYF
J: TRBJ2-2; D: TRBD1; V: TRBV7-2; CDR3: CASSDRATNTGELFF
J: TRBJ2-7; D: TRBD2; V: TRBV11-2; CDR3: CASTPNVAGVSYEQYF
J: TRBJ1-4; D: NA; V: TRBV6-5; CDR3: CASSFMAGAITNEKLFF
J: TRBJ2-7; D: NA; V: TRBV7-2; CDR3: CASSQRWLRAHEQYF
J: TRBJ2-5; D: NA; V: TRBV29-1; CDR3: CSVDSPRQETQYF
J: TRBJ2-1; D: NA; V: TRBV20-1; CDR3: CSGGWDLGHEQFF
J: TRBJ2-5; D: NA; V: TRBV20-1; CDR3: CSERDSTMVVPQYF
J: TRBJ2-1; D: NA; V: TRBV20-1; CDR3: CSEEGRPSEVGGYEQFF
J: TRBJ2-5; D: TRBD1; V: TRBV20-1; CDR3: CSALDRGETQYF
J: TRBJ2-3; D: NA; V: TRBV5-1; CDR3: CASSLAPSGTDTQYF
J: TRBJ2-4; D: NA; V: TRBV27; CDR3: CASGRVNIQYF
J: TRBJ2-5; D: NA; V: TRBV29-1; CDR3: CSAKGGKGETQYF
J: TRBJ1-1; D: NA; V: TRBV20-1; CDR3: CSAREAWDTEAFF
J: TRBJ2-7; D: NA; V: TRBV7-2; CDR3: CASSLVGTEPYEQYF
J: TRBJ2-7; D: TRBD1; V: TRBV29-1; CDR3: CSVEIRGQGAYEQYF
J: TRBJ1-3; D: NA; V: TRBV20-1; CDR3: CSAPGLSSGNTIYF
J: TRBJ2-2; D: TRBD2; V: TRBV30; CDR3: CAWTPLPGLAENTGELFF
J: TRBJ2-5; D: NA; V: TRBV6-2/TRBV6-3; CDR3: CASSYSKALEGAGLMETQYF
J: TRBJ2-3; D: NA; V: TRBV6-2/TRBV6-3; CDR3: CASSYSPGSGGRDTQYF
J: TRBJ2-5; D: NA; V: TRBV12-3/TRBV12-4; CDR3: CASRRALGETQYF
J: TRBJ1-5; D: NA; V: TRBV10-3; CDR3: CAISESRGPSNQPQHF
J: TRBJ1-2; D: TRBD1; V: TRBV27; CDR3: CASSWGQFYGYTF
J: TRBJ1-1; D: TRBD1; V: TRBV10-2; CDR3: CASRRGQALHSTEAFF
J: TRBJ2-1; D: NA; V: TRBV20-1; CDR3: CSATTSGIQSSYNEQFF
J: TRBJ2-1; D: TRBD2; V: TRBV20-1; CDR3: CSAGDLAGVNNEQFF
J: TRBJ2-1; D: NA; V: TRBV24-1; CDR3: CATSGSGSYNEQFF
J: TRBJ2-2; D: NA; V: TRBV20-1; CDR3: CSASRAQGAGELFF
J: TRBJ2-5; D: NA; V: TRBV5-1; CDR3: CASRPASQETQYF